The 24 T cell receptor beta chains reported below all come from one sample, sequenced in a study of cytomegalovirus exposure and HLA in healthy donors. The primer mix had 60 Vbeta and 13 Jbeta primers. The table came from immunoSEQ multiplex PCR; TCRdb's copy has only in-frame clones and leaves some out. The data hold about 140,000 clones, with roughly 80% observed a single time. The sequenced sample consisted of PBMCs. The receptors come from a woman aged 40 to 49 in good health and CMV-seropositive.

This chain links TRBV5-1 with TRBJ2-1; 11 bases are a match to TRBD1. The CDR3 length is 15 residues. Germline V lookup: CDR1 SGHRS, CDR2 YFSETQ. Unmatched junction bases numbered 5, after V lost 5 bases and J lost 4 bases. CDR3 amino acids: CASSTGQGGYNEQFF. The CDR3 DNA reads TGCGCCAGCAGTACGGGACAGGGGGGATACAATGAGCAGTTCTTC. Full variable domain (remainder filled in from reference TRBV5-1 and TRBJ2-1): KAGVTQTPRYLIKTRGQQVTLSCSPISGHRSVSWYQQTPGQGLQFLFEYFSETQRNKGNFPGRFSGRQFSNSRSEMNVSTLELGDSALYLCASSTGQGGYNEQFFGPGTRLTVL.

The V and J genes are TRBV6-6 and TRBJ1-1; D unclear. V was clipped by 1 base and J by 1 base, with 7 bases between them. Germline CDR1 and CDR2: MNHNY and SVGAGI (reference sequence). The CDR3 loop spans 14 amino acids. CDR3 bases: TGTGCCAGCAGTTACTGGGAGGGGAACACTGAAGCTTTCTTT. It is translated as CASSYWEGNTEAFF.

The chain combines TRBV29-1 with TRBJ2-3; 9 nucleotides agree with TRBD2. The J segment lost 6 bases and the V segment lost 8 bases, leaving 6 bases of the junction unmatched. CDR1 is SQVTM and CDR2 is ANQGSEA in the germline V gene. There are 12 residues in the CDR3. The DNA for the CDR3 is TGCAGCCATAGCGGGGGCGGCGATACGCAGTATTTT. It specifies CSHSGGGDTQYF.

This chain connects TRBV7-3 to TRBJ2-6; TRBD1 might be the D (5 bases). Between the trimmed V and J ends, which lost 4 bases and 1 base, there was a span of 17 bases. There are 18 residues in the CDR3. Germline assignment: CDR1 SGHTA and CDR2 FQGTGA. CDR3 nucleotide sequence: TGTGCCAGCAGCTCACTCAGGGATAGGGTGTCTGGGGCCAACGTCCTGACTTTC. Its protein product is CASSSLRDRVSGANVLTF. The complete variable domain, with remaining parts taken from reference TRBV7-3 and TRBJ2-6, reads GAGVSQTPSNKVTEKGKYVELRCDPISGHTALYWYRQSLGQGPEFLIYFQGTGAADDSGLPNDRFFAVRPEGSVSTLKIQRTERGDSAVYLCASSSLRDRVSGANVLTFGAGSRLTVL.

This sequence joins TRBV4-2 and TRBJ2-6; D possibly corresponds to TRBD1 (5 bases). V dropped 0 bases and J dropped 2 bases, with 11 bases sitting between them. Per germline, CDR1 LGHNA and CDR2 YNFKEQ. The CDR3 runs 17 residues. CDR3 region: CASSQDPQGAGANVLTF. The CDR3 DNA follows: TGTGCCAGCAGCCAAGATCCTCAGGGTGCTGGGGCCAACGTCCTGACTTTC.

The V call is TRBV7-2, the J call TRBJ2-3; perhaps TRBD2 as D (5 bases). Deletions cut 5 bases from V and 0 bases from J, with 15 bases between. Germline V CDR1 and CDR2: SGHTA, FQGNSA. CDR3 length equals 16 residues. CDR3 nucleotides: TGTGCCAGCAGCCCCGGGGTCGGCCCTAGCACAGATACGCAGTATTTT. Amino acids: CASSPGVGPSTDTQYF.

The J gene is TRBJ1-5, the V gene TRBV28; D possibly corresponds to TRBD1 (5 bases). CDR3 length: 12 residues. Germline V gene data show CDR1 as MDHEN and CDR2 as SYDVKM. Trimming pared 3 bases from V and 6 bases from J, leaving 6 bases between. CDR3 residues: CASSLGGQPQHF. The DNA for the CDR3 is TGTGCCAGCAGTTTGGGGGGTCAGCCCCAGCATTTT.

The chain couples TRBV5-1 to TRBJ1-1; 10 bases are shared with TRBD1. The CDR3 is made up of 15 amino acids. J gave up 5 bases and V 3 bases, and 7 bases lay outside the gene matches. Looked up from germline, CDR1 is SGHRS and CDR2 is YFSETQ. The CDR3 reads CASSSFGQGGTEAFF. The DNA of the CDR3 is TGCGCCAGCAGCTCCTTTGGACAGGGGGGGACTGAAGCTTTCTTT.

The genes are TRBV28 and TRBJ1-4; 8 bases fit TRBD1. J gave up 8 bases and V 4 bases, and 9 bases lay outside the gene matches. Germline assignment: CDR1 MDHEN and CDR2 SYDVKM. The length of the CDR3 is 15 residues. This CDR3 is CASSSLQGAPEKLFF. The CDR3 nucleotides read TGTGCCAGCAGTTCCCTCCAGGGGGCCCCAGAAAAACTGTTTTTT.

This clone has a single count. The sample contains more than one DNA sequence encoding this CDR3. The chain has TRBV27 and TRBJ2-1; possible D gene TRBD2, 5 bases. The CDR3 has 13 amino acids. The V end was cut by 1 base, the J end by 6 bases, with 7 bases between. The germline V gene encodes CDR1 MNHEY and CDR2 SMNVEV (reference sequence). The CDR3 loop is CASSLWAGNEQFF. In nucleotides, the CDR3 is TGTGCCAGCAGTTTATGGGCGGGCAATGAGCAGTTCTTC.

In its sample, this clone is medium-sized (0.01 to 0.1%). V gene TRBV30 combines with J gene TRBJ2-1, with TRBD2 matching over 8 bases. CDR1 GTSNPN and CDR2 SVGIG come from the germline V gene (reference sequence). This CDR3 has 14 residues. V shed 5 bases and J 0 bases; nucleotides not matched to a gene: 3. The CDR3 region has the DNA TGTGCCTGGGCGAGCGGGAGCTCCTACAATGAGCAGTTCTTC. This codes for CAWASGSSYNEQFF.

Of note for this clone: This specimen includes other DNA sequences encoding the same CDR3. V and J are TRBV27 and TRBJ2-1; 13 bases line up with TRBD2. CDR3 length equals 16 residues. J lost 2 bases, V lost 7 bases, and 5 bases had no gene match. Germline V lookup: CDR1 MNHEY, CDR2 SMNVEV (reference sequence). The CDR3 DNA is TGTGCCAGCACTGGACTAGCGGGAGTCCCCTACAATGAGCAGTTCTTC. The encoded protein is CASTGLAGVPYNEQFF.

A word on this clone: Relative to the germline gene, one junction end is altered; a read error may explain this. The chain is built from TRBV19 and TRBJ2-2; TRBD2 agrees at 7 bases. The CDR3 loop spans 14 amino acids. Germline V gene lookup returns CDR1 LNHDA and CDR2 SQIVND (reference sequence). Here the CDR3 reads CASSIRAMSGGLFF. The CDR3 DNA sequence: TGTGCCAGTAGTATTAGGGCCATGTCGGGGGGGCTGTTTTTT.

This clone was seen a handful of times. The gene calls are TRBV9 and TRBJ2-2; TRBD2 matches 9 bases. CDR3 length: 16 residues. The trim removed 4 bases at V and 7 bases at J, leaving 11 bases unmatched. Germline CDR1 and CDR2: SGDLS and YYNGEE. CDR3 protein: CASSSPGTSPVGELFF. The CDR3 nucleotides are TGTGCCAGCAGCTCCCCAGGGACTAGCCCGGTCGGGGAGCTGTTTTTT.

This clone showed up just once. CDR3 amino acids: CASSQADFLGGHYEQYF. Here the CDR3 DNA reads TGCGCCAGCAGCCAAGCGGACTTCTTGGGAGGGCACTACGAGCAGTACTTC. V usage is TRBV4-1 and J usage is TRBJ2-7; 7 nucleotides match TRBD2. The germline CDR1 and CDR2 sequences are MGHRA and YSYEKL. The CDR3 contains 17 residues. V lost 1 base and J lost 3; bases outside the gene matches: 12.

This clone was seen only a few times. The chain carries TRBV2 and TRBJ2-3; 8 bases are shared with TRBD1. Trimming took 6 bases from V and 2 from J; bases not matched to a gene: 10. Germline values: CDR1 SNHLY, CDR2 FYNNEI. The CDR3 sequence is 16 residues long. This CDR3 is CASRDPGQDTTDTQYF. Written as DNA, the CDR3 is TGTGCCAGCAGAGACCCGGGACAGGACACCACAGATACGCAGTATTTT.

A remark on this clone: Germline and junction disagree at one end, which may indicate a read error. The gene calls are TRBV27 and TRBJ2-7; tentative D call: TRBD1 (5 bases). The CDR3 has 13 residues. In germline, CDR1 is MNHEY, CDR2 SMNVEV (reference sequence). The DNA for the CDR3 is TGTGCCAGCAGTTTAGACAGAAACTACGCGCAGTACTTC. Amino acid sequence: CASSLDRNYAQYF.

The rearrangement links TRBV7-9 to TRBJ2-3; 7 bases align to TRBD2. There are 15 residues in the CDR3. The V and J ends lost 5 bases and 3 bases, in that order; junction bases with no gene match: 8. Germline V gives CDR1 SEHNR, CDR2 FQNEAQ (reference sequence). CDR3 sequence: CASSRLDGGTDTQYF. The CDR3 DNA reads TGTGCCAGCAGCCGTCTGGACGGGGGGACAGATACGCAGTATTTT.

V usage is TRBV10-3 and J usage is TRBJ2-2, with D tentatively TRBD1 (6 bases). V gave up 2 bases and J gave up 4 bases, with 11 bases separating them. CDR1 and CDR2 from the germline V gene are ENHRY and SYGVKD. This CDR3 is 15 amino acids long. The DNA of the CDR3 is TGTGCCATCAGTGAGCCGACAGGAAGCACCGGGGAGCTGTTTTTT. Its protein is CAISEPTGSTGELFF.

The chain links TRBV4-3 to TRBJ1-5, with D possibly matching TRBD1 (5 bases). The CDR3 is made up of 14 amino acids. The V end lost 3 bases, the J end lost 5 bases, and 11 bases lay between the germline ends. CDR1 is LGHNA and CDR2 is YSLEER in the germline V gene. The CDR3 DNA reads TGCGCCAGCAGCCAGGGTAGGGGATATCAGCCCCAGCATTTT. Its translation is CASSQGRGYQPQHF.

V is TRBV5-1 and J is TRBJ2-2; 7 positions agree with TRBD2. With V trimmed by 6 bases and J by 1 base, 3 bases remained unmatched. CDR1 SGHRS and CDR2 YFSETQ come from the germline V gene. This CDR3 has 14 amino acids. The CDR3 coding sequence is TGCGCCAGCATGTCTAGCGGGAACACCGGGGAGCTGTTTTTT. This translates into CASMSSGNTGELFF.

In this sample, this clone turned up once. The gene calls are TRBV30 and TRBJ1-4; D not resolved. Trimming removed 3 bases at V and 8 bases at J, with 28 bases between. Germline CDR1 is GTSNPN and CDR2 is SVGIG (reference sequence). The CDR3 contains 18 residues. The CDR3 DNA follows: TGTGCCTGGAGGGCCTCCGAGACGTACGACTGGAACTACGAAAAACTGTTTTTT. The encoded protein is CAWRASETYDWNYEKLFF.

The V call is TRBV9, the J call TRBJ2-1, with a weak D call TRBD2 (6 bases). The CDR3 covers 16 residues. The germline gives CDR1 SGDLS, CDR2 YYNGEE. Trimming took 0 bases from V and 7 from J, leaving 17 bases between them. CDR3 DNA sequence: TGTGCCAGCAGCGTAGCCAGCGGGCTCGTAGGAAATGAGCAGTTCTTC. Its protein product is CASSVASGLVGNEQFF.

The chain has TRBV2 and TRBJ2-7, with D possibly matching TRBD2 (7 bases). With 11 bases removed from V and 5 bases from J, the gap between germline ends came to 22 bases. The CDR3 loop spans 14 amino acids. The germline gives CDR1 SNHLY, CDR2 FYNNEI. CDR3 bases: TGTGCCTCCCGGAGAGGGGGGGCCGCCCACGAGCAGTACTTC. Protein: CASRRGGAAHEQYF.